These 31 T cell receptor beta chains came from one sample sequenced in a study of T cells after yellow fever vaccination (dated by TCRdb to the late 2010s). Read against the paper, the sample's treatment or condition label means: live attenuated yellow fever vaccine strain. Libraries were prepared through 5' RACE. TCRdb records Illumina NovaSeq 6000 as the sequencer. The public reads were reprocessed in TCRdb via fastp at Q25 and MiXCR, keeping in-frame beta chains. Each entry merges the rows of one CDR3 protein and shows their most common DNA and genes. The sample table records 300,000 to 350,000 distinct CDR3 sequences; roughly a tenth of these occur just once. The top ten clones comprise 3% to 3.5% of the sample. The sequencing used CD4+ T cells sorted from PBMCs, collected 45 days after the yellow fever booster vaccination. All receptors derive from a man between 18 and 35 years old who received the YFV17D yellow fever vaccine.

This clonotype was seen repeatedly, ten times or more. The gene calls are TRBV5-1 and TRBJ2-5, with D perhaps TRBD2 (6 bases). V was trimmed by 3 bases and J by 5 bases, leaving 11 bases between them. In germline, CDR1 is SGHRS, CDR2 YFSETQ. This CDR3 is built from 13 residues. The CDR3 here is CASSSPEGETQYF. In DNA form, the CDR3 reads TGCGCCAGCAGCTCCCCGGAGGGGGAGACCCAGTACTTC.

This clonotype was seen many times. The CDR3 is CASARDRSNTEAFF. In nucleotides, the CDR3 is TGCGCCAGCGCCCGGGACAGAAGCAACACTGAAGCTTTCTTT. The V gene is TRBV5-1, the J gene TRBJ1-1; 7 bases align to TRBD1. Germline lookup yields CDR1 SGHRS and CDR2 YFSETQ. Germline trimming cut 7 bases from V and 2 bases from J; bases unmatched to any gene: 8. This CDR3 region has 14 residues.

This chain joins TRBV20-1 and TRBJ1-2; D may be TRBD1 (6 bases). The germline CDR1 and CDR2 sequences are DFQATT and SNEGSKA (reference sequence). The CDR3 loop spans 17 amino acids. The V end was cut by 2 bases, the J end by 4 bases, with 23 bases between. CDR3 DNA sequence: TGCAGTGCTAGAAATGTGAGACAGGCGGTTAGCGGCTATGGCTACACCTTC. The encoded protein is CSARNVRQAVSGYGYTF.

This clonotype was picked up many times. The V call is TRBV7-8, the J call TRBJ2-5; 7 positions agree with TRBD1. The trim removed 5 bases at V and 4 bases at J, leaving 7 bases unmatched. Germline values: CDR1 SGHVS, CDR2 FQNEAQ. The CDR3 sequence is 14 residues long. In DNA, the CDR3 is TGTGCCAGCAGCGACCGGACAGGTAGAGAGACCCAGTACTTC. Protein sequence: CASSDRTGRETQYF.

This clonotype has only a few counts. The V and J genes are TRBV14 and TRBJ2-3, with D perhaps TRBD2 (6 bases). Germline assignment: CDR1 SGHDN and CDR2 FVKESK. V was cut by 4 bases and J by 4 bases, with 21 bases left in between. The CDR3 consists of 17 residues. CDR3 in DNA: TGTGCCAGCAGCCGGGGACTCACTAGAATAAACTCAGATACGCAGTATTTT. As protein: CASSRGLTRINSDTQYF.

This clonotype occurred a few times. This rearrangement joins TRBV6-6 to TRBJ2-3, with D tentatively TRBD2 (5 bases). Germline CDR1 MNHNY, CDR2 SVGAGI (reference sequence). V dropped 2 bases and J dropped 1 base, with 16 bases sitting between them. The CDR3 has 17 amino acids. CDR3 loop: CASSYTKGRRGTDTQYF. The CDR3 DNA follows: TGTGCCAGCAGTTACACGAAGGGCCGGCGGGGCACAGATACGCAGTATTTT.

This clonotype was observed a handful of times. The rearrangement links TRBV7-2 to TRBJ2-1; 7 nucleotides agree with TRBD1. With V trimmed by 5 bases and J by 2 bases, 3 bases remained unmatched. CDR3 length equals 14 residues. Germline V gene sequence: CDR1 SGHTA, CDR2 FQGNSA. DNA of the CDR3: TGTGCCAGCAGCCGGACAGGTACCTACAATGAGCAGTTCTTC. Its protein is CASSRTGTYNEQFF.

There are many counts of this clonotype. The rearrangement joins TRBV29-1 to TRBJ2-1, with 8 bases aligning to TRBD1. Trimming at V came to 7 bases and at J to 2 bases, leaving 7 bases not matched to a gene. The CDR3 runs 14 residues. Germline CDR1 is SQVTM and CDR2 is ANQGSEA. CDR3 sequence reads: CSATRDRTYNEQFF. DNA for the CDR3: TGCAGCGCCACTAGGGACAGGACCTACAATGAGCAGTTCTTC.

The chain employs TRBV6-1 and TRBJ2-3, with 8 bases identical to TRBD2. The V gene's germline CDR1 is MNHNS and CDR2 SASEGT. The V gene end was trimmed by 3 bases and the J gene end by 3 bases; junction bases not matched to a gene: 5. The CDR3 consists of 15 residues. CDR3 bases: TGTGCCAGCAGTGACGGAGCGGGGGTAACAGATACGCAGTATTTT. This sequence encodes CASSDGAGVTDTQYF.

The chain links TRBV12-5 to TRBJ2-1; 8 positions agree with TRBD2. CDR3 length: 15 amino acids. Unmatched junction bases numbered 8, after V lost 4 bases and J lost 6 bases. Germline lookup yields CDR1 LGHNT and CDR2 FRNRAP. The CDR3 sequence: CASGSQRGSRNEQFF. The CDR3 coding sequence is TGTGCTAGTGGTTCCCAGCGGGGGAGCCGCAATGAGCAGTTCTTC.

The chain has TRBV7-2 and TRBJ1-3; the D is unclear. The V end lost 5 bases, the J end lost 0 bases, and 11 bases lay between the germline ends. Germline V gives CDR1 SGHTA, CDR2 FQGNSA. This CDR3 comprises 15 residues. CDR3 protein: CASSTQGGSGNTIYF. As DNA, the CDR3 is TGTGCCAGCAGCACCCAAGGAGGCTCTGGAAACACCATATATTTT.

The V and J genes are TRBV4-2 and TRBJ2-1, with a possible D match to TRBD2 (6 bases). The CDR3 runs to 13 residues. Trimming pared 7 bases from V and 5 bases from J, leaving 12 bases between. The germline V gene encodes CDR1 LGHNA and CDR2 YNFKEQ. The CDR3 DNA follows: TGTGCCAGCAAACGAGGAGGGGACAATGAGCAGTTCTTC. It encodes CASKRGGDNEQFF.

This chain connects TRBV6-1 to TRBJ2-7; D not resolved. V lost 6 bases and J lost 0, with 12 bases in between. There are 14 residues in the CDR3. CDR1 and CDR2 (germline): MNHNS, SASEGT. As DNA, the CDR3 is TGTGCCAGCAGAAGAGGACCCTCCTCCTACGAGCAGTACGTC. Protein product: CASRRGPSSYEQYV.

This clonotype showed up just a few times. V gene TRBV20-1 combines with J gene TRBJ2-7, with D possibly being TRBD1 or TRBD2 (5 bases each). CDR1 DFQATT and CDR2 SNEGSKA come from the germline V gene (reference sequence). V dropped 3 bases and J dropped 3 bases, with 12 bases sitting between them. The CDR3 is made up of 13 amino acids. CDR3 DNA sequence: TGCAGTGCTAGTTCTCGGGACGGCTACGAGCAGTACGTC. Translated: CSASSRDGYEQYV.

This clonotype was seen more than once but under ten times. This chain joins TRBV5-4 and TRBJ1-1; tentatively, D is TRBD1 (6 bases). The CDR3 extends over 12 amino acids. Trimming shortened V by 3 bases and J by 8 bases, and 11 bases separated the two germline ends. Germline lookup yields CDR1 SGHNT and CDR2 YYREEE (reference sequence). CDR3 nucleotide sequence: TGTGCCAGCAGCTCTCCCGGGACAGAAGCTTTCTTT. It is translated as CASSSPGTEAFF.

This clonotype was found a few times. The CDR3 coding sequence is TGTGCCAGCAGCCAAGATGAGAGCCGATCGAACACCGGGGAGCTGTTTTTT. It codes for CASSQDESRSNTGELFF. This chain links TRBV4-2 with TRBJ2-2; the D is unclear. Germline CDR1 and CDR2: LGHNA and YNFKEQ. V lost 0 bases to trimming and J lost 0 bases, with 11 bases between them. The CDR3 loop spans 17 amino acids.

This clonotype was counted at least ten times. The rearrangement joins TRBV7-9 to TRBJ1-1; 8 nucleotides match TRBD1. From germline, CDR1 is SEHNR and CDR2 FQNEAQ (reference sequence). Trimming took 2 bases from V and 1 from J; bases not matched to a gene: 3. CDR3 size: 15 residues. Written as DNA, the CDR3 is TGTGCCAGCAGCTTACGAGGACAGGGGAACACTGAAGCTTTCTTT. Amino acids: CASSLRGQGNTEAFF. The whole variable domain, remainder taken from reference TRBV7-9 and TRBJ1-1, is DTGVSQNPRHKITKRGQNVTFRCDPISEHNRLYWYRQTLGQGPEFLTYFQNEAQLEKSRLLSDRFSAERPKGSFSTLEIQRTEQGDSAMYLCASSLRGQGNTEAFFGQGTRLTVV.

The chain combines TRBV5-6 with TRBJ1-2; TRBD1 matches 11 bases. The CDR3 is 14 amino acids. With 4 bases clipped from V and 8 bases from J, the junction kept 7 bases outside the gene matches. Germline V lookup: CDR1 SGHDT, CDR2 YYEEEE. CDR3: CASSTLGQGEGYTF. The CDR3, as DNA: TGTGCCAGCAGCACCTTGGGACAGGGGGAAGGCTACACCTTC.

This clonotype was seen more than once but under ten times. J is TRBJ2-3 and V is TRBV7-2, with D unresolved. CDR3 size: 15 residues. Trimming took off 2 bases at V and 5 bases at J, with 14 bases between the two ends. CDR1 SGHTA and CDR2 FQGNSA come from the germline V gene. The CDR3 sequence: CASSLRIGDGDTQYF. CDR3 nucleotides: TGTGCCAGCAGCTTAAGGATTGGGGATGGAGATACGCAGTATTTT.

This clonotype was counted between two and nine times. The rearrangement joins TRBV10-2 to TRBJ2-5; the match to TRBD2 covers 7 bases. The germline CDR1 and CDR2 sequences are WSHSY and SAAADI. The CDR3 runs to 16 residues. The junction had 12 bases not matched to a gene; V was cut back by 3 bases and J by 5 bases. This CDR3 reads CASSEGAGEDGETQYF. The CDR3 DNA reads as TGCGCCAGCAGTGAAGGGGCGGGGGAGGATGGGGAGACCCAGTACTTC.

This clonotype was found many times. The rearrangement uses TRBV2 and TRBJ2-3; 11 nucleotides line up with TRBD2. V shed 8 bases, J shed 2 bases, and the junction held 3 bases outside the gene matches. The CDR3 consists of 14 residues. Germline V gives CDR1 SNHLY, CDR2 FYNNEI. CDR3 region: CASRSGGDTDTQYF. The DNA for the CDR3 is TGTGCCAGCCGTAGCGGGGGGGACACAGATACGCAGTATTTT.

The chain joins TRBV25-1 to TRBJ2-5; TRBD2 might be the D (6 bases). The germline V gene has CDR1 MGHDK and CDR2 SYGVNS. This CDR3 spans 15 amino acids. Deletions cut 5 bases from V and 5 bases from J, with 18 bases between. CDR3: CASSLRGWYEETQYF. In DNA, the CDR3 is TGTGCCAGCAGTCTCCGGGGGTGGTACGAGGAGACCCAGTACTTC.

The CDR3 loop is CSATNRGPAYEQYF. The CDR3 DNA sequence: TGCAGTGCGACCAATCGGGGACCCGCTTACGAGCAGTACTTC. The chain couples TRBV20-1 to TRBJ2-7; D is perhaps TRBD1 or TRBD2 (5 bases each). Trimming took 6 bases from V and 4 from J, leaving 19 bases between them. Germline V gene data show CDR1 as DFQATT and CDR2 as SNEGSKA (reference sequence). There are 14 residues in the CDR3.

Only a few counts were recorded for this clonotype. The chain employs TRBV19 and TRBJ2-5; a weak D match, TRBD2 (5 bases). The CDR3 loop spans 14 amino acids. The V end lost 2 bases, the J end lost 8 bases, and 15 bases lay between the germline ends. The germline CDR1 and CDR2 sequences are LNHDA and SQIVND (reference sequence). The chain's CDR3 is CASSILLGAPTQYF. The DNA of the CDR3 is TGTGCCAGTAGTATACTTCTGGGAGCCCCAACCCAGTACTTC. Together with reference TRBV19 and TRBJ2-5, the CDR3 gives the full variable domain: DGGITQSPKYLFRKEGQNVTLSCEQNLNHDAMYWYRQDPGQGLRLIYYSQIVNDFQKGDIAEGYSVSREKKESFPLTVTSAQKNPTAFYLCASSILLGAPTQYFGPGTRLLVL.

This clonotype was seen a handful of times. The gene calls are TRBV6-5 and TRBJ2-5, with 8 bases aligning to TRBD2. Trimming took 6 bases from V and 4 from J; bases not matched to a gene: 10. This CDR3 region has 15 residues. From germline, CDR1 is MNHEY and CDR2 SVGAGI. The CDR3 nucleotides are TGTGCCAGCAGGCCGCGGGGGGCCCCCCCAGAGACCCAGTACTTC. This sequence encodes CASRPRGAPPETQYF.

This clonotype occurred a few times. This chain joins TRBV6-1 and TRBJ2-7; 11 bases agree with TRBD2. V lost 7 bases to trimming and J lost 0 bases; unmatched junction nucleotides: 11. This CDR3 is built from 17 residues. CDR1 is MNHNS and CDR2 is SASEGT in the germline V gene. CDR3 residues: CASKRGLAAPSSYEQYV. Here the CDR3 DNA reads TGTGCCAGCAAGCGGGGACTAGCGGCCCCCAGCTCCTACGAGCAGTACGTC.

The table lists this clonotype with many counts. V and J are TRBV12-3 or TRBV12-4 and TRBJ1-4; 8 bases align to TRBD1. The V gene end was trimmed by 5 bases and the J gene end by 8 bases; junction bases not matched to a gene: 7. The CDR3 length is 14 residues. CDR3 residues: CASSPDRVGEKLFF. For the CDR3, the DNA is TGTGCCAGCAGTCCGGACAGGGTGGGAGAAAAACTGTTTTTT.

The chain combines TRBV18 with TRBJ2-7; D gene uncertain. Trimming shortened V by 6 bases and J by 5 bases, and 14 bases separated the two germline ends. From germline, CDR1 is KGHSH and CDR2 LQKENI. The CDR3 length is 13 residues. CDR3: CASSKESFDEQYF. CDR3 in DNA: TGTGCCAGCTCCAAAGAGAGTTTCGACGAGCAGTACTTC.

The CDR3 spells CASSTGHRSFGQYF. As DNA, the CDR3 is TGTGCCAGCAGTACCGGACACAGATCTTTTGGGCAGTACTTC. This chain connects TRBV12-3 or TRBV12-4 to TRBJ2-7; D is possibly TRBD1 (5 bases). V gave up 5 bases and J gave up 9 bases, with 20 bases separating them. The CDR3 sequence is 14 residues long.

At least ten counts were recorded for this clonotype. The gene calls are TRBV20-1 and TRBJ1-2; no clear D. With 6 bases removed from V and 5 bases from J, the gap between germline ends came to 10 bases. The CDR3 consists of 11 residues. The V gene's germline CDR1 is DFQATT and CDR2 SNEGSKA (reference sequence). The CDR3 here is CSAQTDYGYTF. CDR3 bases: TGCAGTGCCCAGACCGATTATGGCTACACCTTC.

The rearrangement links TRBV9 to TRBJ2-4; 8 positions agree with TRBD1. With 2 bases clipped from V and 3 bases from J, the junction kept 4 bases outside the gene matches. This CDR3 has 15 residues. Germline V gene lookup returns CDR1 SGDLS and CDR2 YYNGEE. CDR3 bases: TGTGCCAGCAGCGTCCAGGGGGCATACAAAAACATTCAGTACTTC. Its protein product is CASSVQGAYKNIQYF.